Here is one TCR beta chain with its context. The antigen remains undetermined. The CDR3 has 12 residues. Trimming pared 8 bases from V and 3 bases from J, leaving 11 bases between. In germline, CDR1 is MNHEY, CDR2 SVGAGI. Libraries were prepared by immunoSEQ multiplex PCR; TCRdb keeps only in-frame clonotypes and omits some of them. The profile shows more than 2,000,000 clones, roughly nine tenths of them singletons. The data were taken from a study of shared clonotypes between healthy human individuals. The study, taken as a whole, reports: A handful of donors showed sharing of about 4.7% of naive CD4 clonotypes.

The sequence came from a man aged 18 to 30 in good health. The rearrangement links TRBV6-5 to TRBJ2-7; D is unclear. The sample consisted of naive CD4+ T cells sorted from blood. The subset is: CD45RA+ positively selected. This CDR3 reads CASSTDGYEQYF. The CDR3 DNA is TGTGCCAGCTCCACCGATGGCTACGAGCAGTACTTC.